This entry lists 3 T cell receptor beta chains sequenced from one sample in a study of T-cell reconstitution after alpha-beta-depleted transplantation in children. A library of TCRbeta sequences, prepared with unique molecular identifiers, was generated. A single record per CDR3 protein comes from TCRdb applying MiXCR to the PCR reads. Of about 190,000 distinct CDR3 sequences listed, roughly 10% are singletons. The sequences come from PBMCs, collected before TCRalphabeta/CD19-depleted stem cell transplant. All receptors come from a boy younger than 10 with acute myeloid leukemia, due to receive a stem cell transplant.

About this clonotype itself: Being one base from a much bigger clone, this may be a read error. This rearrangement joins TRBV4-1 to TRBJ2-1; unclear D gene. The CDR3 runs to 14 residues. The V gene lost 2 bases and the J gene lost 5 bases, with 10 bases spanning the gap. The germline gives CDR1 MGHRA, CDR2 YSYEKL. The CDR3 reads CASSQSSAHNEQFF. The DNA of the CDR3 is TGCGCCAGCAGCCAATCCAGCGCCCACAATGAGCAGTTCTTC.

This clonotype came up many times. The chain has TRBV28 and TRBJ1-5, with D uncertain. V lost 3 bases and J 3 bases, leaving 18 bases between the germline ends. The germline gives CDR1 MDHEN, CDR2 SYDVKM. The CDR3 runs to 17 residues. Here the CDR3 reads CASSFRLLENINQPQHF. The CDR3 region has the DNA TGTGCCAGCAGTTTTAGGTTGTTGGAGAACATCAATCAGCCCCAGCATTTT.

This clonotype appeared many times. The V gene is TRBV20-1, the J gene TRBJ2-7, with 12 bases lining up with TRBD2. Germline V gene lookup returns CDR1 DFQATT and CDR2 SNEGSKA (reference sequence). The J segment lost 9 bases and the V segment lost 6 bases, leaving 15 bases of the junction unmatched. This CDR3 comprises 15 residues. CDR3 nucleotide sequence: TGCAGTGCAACCATTTGGACTAGCGGGAATGGGTGGCAGTACTTC. Its protein product is CSATIWTSGNGWQYF.